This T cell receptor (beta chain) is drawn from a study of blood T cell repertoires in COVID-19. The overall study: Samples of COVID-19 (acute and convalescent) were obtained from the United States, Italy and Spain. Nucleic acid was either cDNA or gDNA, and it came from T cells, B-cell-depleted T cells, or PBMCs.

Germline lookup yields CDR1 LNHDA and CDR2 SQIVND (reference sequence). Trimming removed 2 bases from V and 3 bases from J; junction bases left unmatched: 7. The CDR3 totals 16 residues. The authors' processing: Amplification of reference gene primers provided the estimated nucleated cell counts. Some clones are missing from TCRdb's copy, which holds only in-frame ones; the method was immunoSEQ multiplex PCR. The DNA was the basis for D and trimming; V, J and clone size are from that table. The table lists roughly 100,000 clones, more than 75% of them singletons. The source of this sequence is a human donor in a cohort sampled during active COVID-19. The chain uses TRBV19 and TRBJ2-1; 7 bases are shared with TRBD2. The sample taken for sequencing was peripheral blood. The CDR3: CASSITLRGFYNEQFF. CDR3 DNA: TGTGCCAGTAGTATAACCTTGCGGGGGTTCTACAATGAGCAGTTCTTC.